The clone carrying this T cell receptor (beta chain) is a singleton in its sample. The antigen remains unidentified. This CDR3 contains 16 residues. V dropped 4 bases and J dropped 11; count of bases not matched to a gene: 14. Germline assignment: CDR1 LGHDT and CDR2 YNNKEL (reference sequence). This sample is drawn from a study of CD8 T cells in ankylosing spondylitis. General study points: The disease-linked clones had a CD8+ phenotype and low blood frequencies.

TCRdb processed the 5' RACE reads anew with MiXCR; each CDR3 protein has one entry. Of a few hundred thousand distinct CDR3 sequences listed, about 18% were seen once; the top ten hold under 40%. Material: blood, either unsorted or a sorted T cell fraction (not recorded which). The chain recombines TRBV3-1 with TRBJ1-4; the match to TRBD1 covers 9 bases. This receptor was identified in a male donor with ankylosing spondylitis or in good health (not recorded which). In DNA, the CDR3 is TGTGCCAGCAGCCCAAATCTAGGGACAGGGAACGATAAACTGTTTTTT. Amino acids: CASSPNLGTGNDKLFF.